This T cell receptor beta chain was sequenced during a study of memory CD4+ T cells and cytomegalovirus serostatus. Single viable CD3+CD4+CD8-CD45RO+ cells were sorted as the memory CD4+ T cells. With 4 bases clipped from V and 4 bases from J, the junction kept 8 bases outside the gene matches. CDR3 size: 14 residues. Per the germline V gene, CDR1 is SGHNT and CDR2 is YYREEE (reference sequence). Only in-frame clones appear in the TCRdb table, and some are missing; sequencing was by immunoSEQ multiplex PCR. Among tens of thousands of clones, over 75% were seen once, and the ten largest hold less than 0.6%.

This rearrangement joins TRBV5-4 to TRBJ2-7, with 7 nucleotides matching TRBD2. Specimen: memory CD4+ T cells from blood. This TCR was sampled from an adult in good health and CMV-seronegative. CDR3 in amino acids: CASSPRAGRYEQYF. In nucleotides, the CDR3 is TGTGCCAGCAGCCCCAGGGCCGGGAGGTACGAGCAGTACTTC.